The clone carrying this T cell receptor (beta chain) was picked up many times. Its antigen is currently unknown. This sample is drawn from a study of T cells in Graves' hyperthyroidism and ophthalmopathy. Whole-study findings and limits: Blood shared most expanded thyroid clonotypes above 0.001.

TCR beta CDR3 sequences were amplified from RNA transcripts. The HTBI set primed first-round TCR CDR3 RT-PCR. TCRdb reprocessed the multiplex PCR reads via MiXCR and lists one record per CDR3 protein. The sample has over 200,000 distinct CDR3 sequences, around 17% seen once. Germline V gives CDR1 MNHNS, CDR2 SASEGT. Trimming cost V 5 bases and J 9 bases, with 11 bases left between them. The CDR3 is 12 amino acids. Patients aged 18 to 65 had newly diagnosed hyperthyroidism of under 2 months' duration. Every diagnosis used clinical symptoms, serum thyroxine and TRAb, thyroid ultrasound and orbital computed tomography.

The sequencing sample was made of blood. The rearrangement joins TRBV6-1 to TRBJ2-1, with D unclear. This clonotype originated in a man aged 35-49 years with Graves' hyperthyroidism. The CDR3 region has the DNA TGTGCCAGCAGTCCCCCCGGACGTGAGCAGTTCTTC. Translation: CASSPPGREQFF.